The TCR beta chain under discussion was sequenced for a study of blood T cell repertoires in COVID-19. Using immunoSEQ multiplex PCR, the repertoire was profiled, and TCRdb retains in-frame clones only, with some absent. Of 170,000 or so clones listed, more than 75% are singletons. CDR1 is SGDLS, CDR2 YYNGEE, per germline. The J segment lost 5 bases and the V segment lost 3 bases, leaving 0 bases of the junction unmatched. The CDR3 length is 13 residues. This clonotype was sampled from a woman aged 70 to 79 with COVID-19, enrolled during active disease. The specimen sequenced was peripheral blood. V is TRBV9 and J is TRBJ2-7, with TRBD2 matching 12 bases. CDR3 sequence reads: CASSGLAGDEQYF. The CDR3 nucleotides are TGTGCCAGCAGCGGACTAGCGGGAGACGAGCAGTACTTC.